The 25 T cell receptor beta chains given below trace back to one sample, sequenced in a study of STAT5B mutations in CD4+ large granular lymphocyte leukemia. This table comes from immunoSEQ multiplex PCR, and its TCRdb copy is limited to in-frame clones, with some not included. The data hold around 50,000 clones, with around 81% observed a single time. The sequencing input was CD4+ T cells from blood buffy coats. These receptors all stem from a human donor in good health.

This clone was counted a single time. This chain joins TRBV25-1 and TRBJ1-1; D perhaps matches TRBD1 (5 bases). Germline CDR1 reads MGHDK; CDR2 reads SYGVNS. V was trimmed by 7 bases and J by 1 base, leaving 10 bases between them. The CDR3 is made up of 13 amino acids. CDR3 DNA sequence: TGTGCCAGCAAGCCCGGACAGAACACTGAAGCTTTCTTT. Residues: CASKPGQNTEAFF.

V is TRBV5-1 and J is TRBJ1-1; maybe TRBD1 (6 bases). Germline values: CDR1 SGHRS, CDR2 YFSETQ. The length of the CDR3 is 14 residues. Trimming took 5 bases from V and 4 from J, leaving 15 bases between them. CDR3 DNA sequence: TGCGCCAGCAGAAGGACAGCCTCAGTCACTGAAGCTTTCTTT. Amino acids: CASRRTASVTEAFF.

The chain couples TRBV13 to TRBJ1-1, with D possibly matching TRBD1 (6 bases). CDR1 is PRHDT and CDR2 is FYEKMQ in the germline V gene (reference sequence). CDR3 length equals 17 residues. The V end was cut by 5 bases, the J end by 1 base, with 20 bases between. CDR3: CASSAQGRGGENTEAFF. The CDR3 bases are TGTGCCAGCAGCGCACAGGGAAGGGGGGGGGAGAACACTGAAGCTTTCTTT.

The chain's CDR3 is CASSEAEQTEAFF. In DNA, the CDR3 is TGTGCCAGCAGTGAAGCGGAACAGACTGAAGCTTTCTTT. The chain uses TRBV2 and TRBJ1-1; D call uncertain. V lost 0 bases, J lost 5 bases, and 7 bases lay in between. This CDR3 contains 13 residues. Germline values: CDR1 SNHLY, CDR2 FYNNEI.

V gene TRBV13 combines with J gene TRBJ2-2; D is perhaps TRBD1 (6 bases). V gave up 2 bases and J gave up 7 bases, with 17 bases separating them. The length of the CDR3 is 16 residues. Germline V CDR1 and CDR2: PRHDT, FYEKMQ (reference sequence). The CDR3 sequence: CASSLLFPQGYGELFF. CDR3 bases: TGTGCCAGCAGCTTACTTTTCCCCCAGGGGTACGGGGAGCTGTTTTTT.

V is TRBV18 and J is TRBJ1-2, with 10 positions matching TRBD1. The V and J ends lost 3 bases and 2 bases, in that order; junction bases with no gene match: 3. Per the germline V gene, CDR1 is KGHSH and CDR2 is LQKENI. The CDR3 consists of 15 residues. Here the CDR3 reads CASSPTGGLNYGYTF. The DNA for the CDR3 is TGTGCCAGCTCACCGACAGGGGGCCTCAACTATGGCTACACCTTC. Drawing the rest from reference TRBV18 and TRBJ1-2, the complete variable domain is NAGVMQNPRHLVRRRGQEARLRCSPMKGHSHVYWYRQLPEEGLKFMVYLQKENIIDESGMPKERFSAEFPKEGPSILRIQQVVRGDSAAYFCASSPTGGLNYGYTFGSGTRLTVV.

This clone showed up just a few times. This same CDR3 is encoded by further DNA sequences in the sample. The V and J genes are TRBV6-5 and TRBJ1-3; D remains unclear. This CDR3 spans 13 amino acids. V lost 2 bases and J 0 bases, leaving 2 bases between the germline ends. The germline V gene has CDR1 MNHEY and CDR2 SVGAGI. This CDR3 is CASSYSSGNTIYF. The CDR3 DNA sequence: TGTGCCAGCAGTTACAGCTCTGGAAACACCATATATTTT.

The chain employs TRBV28 and TRBJ1-1; D may be TRBD1 (6 bases). The CDR3 runs to 11 residues. The germline CDR1 and CDR2 sequences are MDHEN and SYDVKM. Trimming left V 7 bases short and J 8 bases short, with 11 bases between. CDR3 amino acids: CASISGTEAFF. The CDR3 DNA is TGTGCCAGCATATCCGGGACAGAAGCTTTCTTT.

This sequence joins TRBV6-1 and TRBJ2-3; D is uncertain. Germline CDR1 and CDR2: MNHNS and SASEGT. The V and J ends lost 1 base and 2 bases respectively, with 10 bases between them. The CDR3 runs 15 residues. CDR3 amino acids: CASSEVQSFTDTQYF. The DNA for the CDR3 is TGTGCCAGCAGTGAAGTCCAGAGTTTCACAGATACGCAGTATTTT.

The chain carries TRBV5-6 and TRBJ2-1; TRBD2 matches 12 bases. The CDR3 runs to 15 residues. CDR1 is SGHDT and CDR2 is YYEEEE in the germline V gene. After removal of 5 bases from V and 3 bases from J, the junction contained 3 bases not matched to a gene. CDR3 sequence (DNA): TGTGCCAGCAGACTAGCGGGAGGAGTCTACAATGAGCAGTTCTTC. As protein: CASRLAGGVYNEQFF.

This clone has a single count. This chain uses TRBV14 with TRBJ2-2; the match to TRBD1 covers 7 bases. The germline CDR1 and CDR2 sequences are SGHDN and FVKESK. The CDR3 has 14 amino acids. V lost 5 bases, J lost 5 bases, and 5 bases stayed unmatched. CDR3 sequence reads: CASSSGTETGELFF. CDR3 sequence (DNA): TGTGCCAGCAGCTCCGGGACAGAGACCGGGGAGCTGTTTTTT.

The chain is built from TRBV30 and TRBJ1-2; TRBD1 agrees at 12 bases. The CDR3 consists of 14 residues. CDR1 is GTSNPN and CDR2 is SVGIG in the germline V gene (reference sequence). V trimming: 2 bases; J trimming: 8 bases; junction bases outside the gene matches: 6. Here the CDR3 reads CAWSRGQGASGYTF. The CDR3 DNA is TGTGCCTGGAGTAGGGGACAGGGGGCAAGCGGCTACACCTTC.

The V call is TRBV5-6, the J call TRBJ2-5; 9 bases fit TRBD2. The CDR3 spans 16 residues. J lost 5 bases, V lost 1 base, and 9 bases had no gene match. Germline CDR1 and CDR2: SGHDT and YYEEEE. The CDR3: CASSLTWTSDRETQYF. CDR3 sequence (DNA): TGTGCCAGCAGCTTGACGTGGACTAGCGACCGTGAGACCCAGTACTTC.

This chain joins TRBV7-3 and TRBJ2-6; 7 bases align to TRBD1. The CDR3 is 17 amino acids. Germline CDR1 reads SGHTA; CDR2 reads FQGTGA. V lost 5 bases to trimming and J lost 0 bases; unmatched junction nucleotides: 7. The DNA for the CDR3 is TGTGCCAGCAGCCGACAGGGTTCTCACTCTGGGGCCAACGTCCTGACTTTC. Protein product: CASSRQGSHSGANVLTF.

The chain uses TRBV2 and TRBJ2-5; no clear D. CDR1 SNHLY and CDR2 FYNNEI come from the germline V gene. Trimming shortened V by 1 base and J by 1 base, and 4 bases separated the two germline ends. The CDR3 is made up of 13 amino acids. The CDR3 region is CASSEGPQETQYF. The CDR3, as DNA: TGTGCCAGCAGTGAAGGGCCCCAAGAGACCCAGTACTTC.

V and J are TRBV18 and TRBJ2-7, with unresolved D. The CDR3 contains 16 residues. V dropped 2 bases and J dropped 6 bases, with 20 bases sitting between them. Germline CDR1 reads KGHSH; CDR2 reads LQKENI. CDR3 in DNA: TGTGCCAGCTCACCATCTTCGGTCAGCAATCCCTCCGAGCAGTACTTC. Translated: CASSPSSVSNPSEQYF.

The V and J genes are TRBV6-1 and TRBJ1-2, with TRBD1 identical over 8 bases. Germline trimming cut 7 bases from V and 5 bases from J; bases unmatched to any gene: 12. Germline CDR1 is MNHNS and CDR2 is SASEGT. This CDR3 comprises 15 residues. The CDR3 sequence is CASIFVRQGPYGYTF. For the CDR3, the DNA is TGTGCCAGCATTTTCGTACGACAGGGGCCTTATGGCTACACCTTC.

The chain couples TRBV7-7 to TRBJ1-1, with D possibly matching TRBD1 (6 bases). Germline-derived CDR1 and CDR2 are SSHAT and FNYEAQ (reference sequence). Trimming removed 1 base from V and 5 bases from J, with 17 bases in between. This CDR3 comprises 16 residues. CDR3: CASSLVQGSVGTEAFF. CDR3 sequence (DNA): TGTGCCAGCAGCTTAGTACAGGGCTCCGTGGGGACTGAAGCTTTCTTT.

The chain's CDR3 is CASSLVDQETQYF. The CDR3 region has the DNA TGTGCCAGCAGCTTAGTCGACCAAGAGACCCAGTACTTC. The rearrangement joins TRBV7-6 to TRBJ2-5; no clear D. V was shortened by 1 base and J by 0 bases, with 3 bases between the two germline ends. The germline CDR1 and CDR2 sequences are SGHVS and FNYEAQ. CDR3 length: 13 amino acids.

This clone was recorded once. This chain joins TRBV19 and TRBJ1-3; no reliable D call. The CDR3 has 15 amino acids. The V end lost 5 bases, the J end lost 0 bases, and 11 bases lay between the germline ends. In germline, CDR1 is LNHDA, CDR2 SQIVND (reference sequence). The CDR3 bases are TGTGCCAGTAGTGCCGACATGTCCTCTGGAAACACCATATATTTT. Amino acid sequence: CASSADMSSGNTIYF.

This clone has just one count. J is TRBJ2-3 and V is TRBV6-7; weak D call: TRBD2 (5 bases). TRBV6-7 is sorted into the ORF group, with uncertain function. V dropped 4 bases and J dropped 0 bases, with 17 bases sitting between them. The CDR3 contains 17 residues. The CDR3 sequence is CASSSPGSGTSTDTQYF. The CDR3 coding sequence is TGTGCCAGCAGTTCTCCCGGAAGCGGTACTAGCACAGATACGCAGTATTTT.

A single count supports this clone. The chain recombines TRBV10-1 with TRBJ1-2, with a weak D call TRBD1 (5 bases). The CDR3 totals 16 residues. In germline, CDR1 is WNHNN, CDR2 SYGVQD (reference sequence). The germline V and J ends were trimmed by 10 bases and 0 bases, with 21 bases remaining between them. As DNA, the CDR3 is TGCGCCAACCCTTCCGGGACGTTCACTTCTAACTATGGCTACACCTTC. Amino acids: CANPSGTFTSNYGYTF.

The gene calls are TRBV7-2 and TRBJ1-1; the D is unclear. There are 14 residues in the CDR3. Germline V lookup: CDR1 SGHTA, CDR2 FQGNSA. With 5 bases removed from V and 2 bases from J, the gap between germline ends came to 12 bases. The CDR3 protein is CASSTRNRNTEAFF. DNA of the CDR3: TGTGCCAGCAGCACGAGAAACAGAAACACTGAAGCTTTCTTT.

This chain links TRBV6-7 with TRBJ2-2; 8 bases match TRBD2. TRBV6-7 belongs to the ORF category, with a function that is uncertain. CDR3 length: 15 residues. The ends lost 6 bases at V and 5 bases at J; junction bases unmatched: 8. CDR3 loop: CASSSAGGGTGELFF. CDR3 in DNA: TGTGCCAGCAGCTCGGCGGGGGGCGGAACCGGGGAGCTGTTTTTT.

This clone occurred a few times. This CDR3 is CASSKLGGNTEAFF. The DNA of the CDR3 is TGTGCCAGCAGCAAACTCGGGGGGAACACTGAAGCTTTCTTT. The J gene is TRBJ1-1, the V gene TRBV21-1. TRBV21-1 represents a pseudogene. There are 14 residues in the CDR3.